This TCR beta chain is from a study of molecular identifiers for immune sequencing clone quantification. Across the whole study: The replicates split RNA from approximately 20,000 or 100,000 naive CD8 cells five ways and sequenced four.

Germline values: CDR1 LGHNA, CDR2 YSLEER. The length of the CDR3 is 16 residues. Trimming took 1 base from V and 6 from J; bases not matched to a gene: 7. Of note for this clonotype: Its cognate antigen is unknown.

TCRdb recomputed calls from the PCR reads with MiXCR, one row per CDR3 protein. The repertoire holds more than 300,000 distinct CDR3 sequences, with about a fifth as singletons. Study-wide results and limits: A shared barcode on identical TCR molecules could lead to underestimated sizes for highly expanded clones.

Naive CD8 T cells were sorted, and the gate applied was CD8+CD4-CCR7+CD45RA+. What was sequenced was naive CD8+ T cells from blood, with Jurkat cell RNA spiked in. Noted subset: FACS-sorted CD8+CD4-CCR7+CD45RA+ naive T cells. This TCR derives from a human donor in good health. Some libraries in this study had Jurkat cell RNA spiked in. The V gene is TRBV4-3, the J gene TRBJ2-3; 10 bases line up with TRBD2. CDR3 in amino acids: CASSQGVAGGKDTQYF. CDR3 in DNA: TGCGCCAGCAGCCAAGGGGTAGCGGGGGGTAAGGATACGCAGTATTTT.